This TCR beta chain was recovered during a study of blood T cells in healthy people across ages. The trim removed 5 bases at V and 5 bases at J, leaving 8 bases unmatched. CDR1 SQVTM and CDR2 ANQGSEA come from the germline V gene. The CDR3 is 13 amino acids. PCR was performed a second time for 7 to 11 cycles using a sample-barcoded 5' primer and a J-beta primer mix. Each of the cDNA molecules was tagged by a template-switch adaptor with 12 random nucleotides. MiXCR was run by TCRdb on the 5' RACE reads, yielding one entry per CDR3 protein. The profile covers about 800,000 distinct CDR3 sequences, with around 25% appearing a single time and more than 3% taken by the ten largest. This same sample was also part of a study on T cells of mothers and their children. That study adds: Three healthy Caucasian mothers and their six children were the donors.

This clonotype was sampled from a boy aged 5-17 years in good health. The sample was blood. The gene calls are TRBV29-1 and TRBJ2-5; 7 bases match TRBD1. The CDR3 here is CSVPTGVGETQYF. In DNA, the CDR3 is TGCAGCGTTCCCACAGGGGTAGGGGAGACCCAGTACTTC.